The clone carrying this TCR beta chain was recorded once. Time point reported: pre-treatment sample, taken before nivolumab and TIL therapy. Tumor tissue came from excised metastases, mostly pleural nodules or supraclavicular lymph nodes. The data derive from a study of TIL therapy for anti-PD-1-resistant metastatic lung cancer. Study at large: Median tumor PD-L1 proportion score was roughly 5.5%. Half of patients were current or former smokers.

The immunoSEQ assay was v3. The repertoire was sequenced with immunoSEQ multiplex PCR; TCRdb's copy has only in-frame clones and lacks some. The top ten hold 5.6% of the sample, which has about 50,000 clones, less than 75% seen once. This sequence originates from a person between 25 and 79 years old with non-small cell lung cancer. This specimen consisted of tumor tissue, obtained at baseline.

The CDR3 nucleotides read TGTGCCAGCACCTCCCGCTGGGATTCAACTAATGAAAAACTGTTTTTT. Protein product: CASTSRWDSTNEKLFF. The chain employs TRBV7-3 and TRBJ1-4, with D unresolved. V shed 7 bases and J shed 0 bases, with 15 bases lying between them. The germline gives CDR1 SGHTA, CDR2 FQGTGA. This CDR3 comprises 16 residues.